These T cell receptor beta chains were read from a single sample in a study of OX40 agonist ivuxolimab in advanced cancers. Using immunoSEQ multiplex PCR, the repertoire was profiled, and TCRdb retains in-frame clones only, with some absent. The sample has roughly 61,000 clones, 85% to 90% seen once. The starting material was CD4+ or CD8+ T cells sorted from blood, obtained in a trial of the OX40 agonist ivuxolimab. The receptor set was obtained from an adult with an advanced solid tumor such as melanoma, head and neck, liver or kidney cancer. The CDR3 runs from the conserved cysteine through the conserved F or W. Fields, in order: clone size, J gene, D gene, V gene, CDR3 protein, CDR3 DNA. A D gene is named only where the DNA matches it firmly. The size entry is marked missing in some rows and otherwise reads once, few, many or a size class.

-,TRBJ1-2,-,TRBV4-2,CASSHRSKGADGYTF,TGTGCCAGCAGCCATCGGTCCAAAGGGGCCGATGGCTACACCTTC
-,TRBJ2-4,-,TRBV19,CASSPQDREGIQYF,TGTGCCAGTAGTCCACAGGACAGGGAGGGCATTCAGTACTTC
-,TRBJ1-6,-,TRBV11-2,CASSFFGNSPLHF,TGTGCCAGCAGCTTTTTTGGTAATTCACCCCTCCACTTT
-,TRBJ1-2,TRBD1,TRBV27,CASSLGQGRNDTF,TGTGCCAGCAGTTTGGGACAGGGGAGAAATGACACCTTC
-,TRBJ1-4,TRBD1,TRBV5-6,CASSSATGVNEKLFF,TGTGCCAGCAGCTCCGCCACAGGGGTCAATGAAAAACTGTTTTTT
-,TRBJ1-2,-,TRBV29-1,CSVIPTGADYGYTF,TGCAGCGTTATTCCCACCGGGGCGGATTATGGCTACACCTTC
-,TRBJ1-4,TRBD1,TRBV30,CAWAGQGALGEKLFF,TGTGCCTGGGCCGGACAGGGGGCCCTCGGTGAAAAACTGTTTTTT
few,TRBJ2-1,TRBD1,TRBV5-4,CASSLKGAGNEQFF,TGTGCCAGCAGCTTGAAGGGGGCCGGCAATGAGCAGTTCTTC
-,TRBJ1-2,-,TRBV7-2,CASSFSGTAYGYTF,TGTGCCAGCAGCTTCTCCGGGACGGCCTATGGCTACACCTTC
-,TRBJ2-7,-,TRBV14,CASSQDVGTRGEEQYF,TGTGCCAGCAGCCAAGATGTAGGGACAAGAGGGGAAGAGCAGTACTTC
once,TRBJ1-5,TRBD1,TRBV5-4,CASSEGQHSNQPQHF,TGTGCCAGCAGTGAGGGACAGCATAGCAATCAGCCCCAGCATTTT
once,TRBJ1-6,TRBD1,TRBV27,CASRDRVNSYNSPLHF,TGTGCCAGCAGGGACAGGGTAAATTCCTATAATTCACCCCTCCACTTT
-,TRBJ2-5,-,TRBV15,CATSRDSGTEETQYF,TGTGCCACCAGCAGAGATTCGGGGACCGAAGAGACCCAGTACTTC
-,TRBJ2-3,TRBD2,TRBV6-6,CASSSTSGRDTQYF,TGTGCCAGCAGTTCGACTAGCGGGAGAGATACGCAGTATTTT
-,TRBJ2-1,-,TRBV5-1,CASSFDLQAAQEQFF,TGCGCCAGCAGCTTTGATTTACAGGCGGCACAAGAGCAGTTCTTC
few,TRBJ1-5,TRBD1,TRBV28,CASSPWTGVVGQPQHF,TGTGCCAGCAGCCCTTGGACAGGGGTAGTTGGTCAGCCCCAGCATTTT
-,TRBJ2-1,-,TRBV14,CASSQDLPGNYNEQFF,TGTGCCAGCAGCCAAGATTTGCCAGGGAACTACAATGAGCAGTTCTTC
once,TRBJ1-1,TRBD1,TRBV28,CVSIQGAGFGAFF,TGTGTTTCGATACAGGGGGCGGGATTTGGAGCTTTCTTT
-,TRBJ1-1,-,TRBV19,CASRENEAFF,TGTGCCAGTCGGGAGAACGAAGCTTTCTTT
-,TRBJ1-6,TRBD1,TRBV27,CASSSFPDRASSPLHF,TGTGCCAGCAGTTCCTTTCCGGACAGGGCAAGCTCACCCCTCCACTTT
-,TRBJ1-2,-,TRBV11-2,CASSSGTGINYGYTF,TGTGCCAGCAGCTCAGGCACAGGGATCAACTATGGCTACACCTTC
-,TRBJ2-5,-,TRBV7-9,CASSPAVGGTLETQYF,TGTGCCAGCAGCCCCGCGGTGGGAGGTACGCTGGAGACCCAGTACTTC
few,TRBJ1-5,-,TRBV7-2,CASSSRLGSNQPQHF,TGTGCCAGCAGCTCTAGGTTGGGGTCCAATCAGCCCCAGCATTTT
-,TRBJ2-3,-,TRBV18,CASSPPTGGADTQYF,TGTGCCAGCTCACCACCGACGGGGGGCGCAGATACGCAGTATTTT
-,TRBJ1-6,TRBD1,TRBV6-5,CASSFGQDLHF,TGTGCCAGCAGTTTCGGACAGGATTTACACTTT
once,TRBJ1-3,-,TRBV4-1,CASSQVTEISGNTIYF,TGCGCCAGCAGCCAAGTCACAGAGATCTCTGGAAACACCATATATTTT
-,TRBJ1-2,-,TRBV10-3,CAISLTSDRGYTF,TGTGCCATCAGTCTCACCTCCGACCGGGGCTACACCTTC
-,TRBJ2-2,TRBD2,TRBV29-1,CSVRGVSNTGELFF,TGCAGCGTCCGGGGGGTTTCGAACACCGGGGAGCTGTTTTTT
few,TRBJ2-1,TRBD1,TRBV5-1,CASSRGDSSYNEQFF,TGCGCCAGCAGCCGAGGGGACAGCTCCTACAATGAGCAGTTCTTC
-,TRBJ1-5,-,TRBV28,CASSLILMINQPQHF,TGTGCCAGCAGCCTGATACTTATGATCAATCAGCCCCAGCATTTT